A single T cell receptor beta chain is shown here with its context. Method: immunoSEQ multiplex PCR; TCRdb's copy keeps in-frame clones and lacks some. The sample lists about 400,000 clones; roughly 90% were seen once. The data are from a study of blood T cell repertoires in COVID-19. Per the germline V gene, CDR1 is SGHDT and CDR2 is YYEEEE. This CDR3 has 16 amino acids. The V and J ends lost 6 bases and 5 bases, in that order; junction bases with no gene match: 11. Source material: PBMCs or T cells enriched from blood (not recorded which). The chain recombines TRBV5-6 with TRBJ2-3, with 11 bases aligning to TRBD1. This receptor was taken from a woman aged 25 to 39 who had recovered from COVID-19. CDR3 nucleotides: TGTGCCAGCAACGCATATGGGACAGGGGGAGAAGATACGCAGTATTTT. It encodes CASNAYGTGGEDTQYF.